One and the same sample provided the 8 T cell receptor beta chains below, sequenced in a study of neurological immune-mediated disorders (dated by TCRdb to the late 2010s). The library was generated by 5' RACE. The sequencer was an Illumina HiSeq 2500. The public reads were reprocessed in TCRdb via fastp at Q25 and MiXCR, keeping in-frame beta chains. Rows are unified per CDR3 protein, each entry keeping the most common DNA and genes. The sample records roughly 32,000 distinct CDR3 sequences, 15% of which are singletons. Together, the top ten hold 25% to 30% of the sample. The sample comprised PBMCs. The receptor source for this set is a man between 70 and 80 years old in good health.

This clonotype was recorded at least ten times. The rearrangement uses TRBV2 and TRBJ1-2, with D uncertain. Per germline, CDR1 SNHLY and CDR2 FYNNEI. V was trimmed by 5 bases and J by 3 bases, leaving 13 bases between them. This CDR3 spans 14 amino acids. The CDR3 DNA reads as TGTGCCAGCAGTTCGGAAGGGCGTGACTATGGCTACACCTTC. It codes for CASSSEGRDYGYTF. The full variable domain, completed using reference TRBV2 and TRBJ1-2, is EPEVTQTPSHQVTQMGQEVILRCVPISNHLYFYWYRQILGQKVEFLVSFYNNEISEKSEIFDDQFSVERPDGSNFTLKIRSTKLEDSAMYFCASSSEGRDYGYTFGSGTRLTVV.

This clonotype was seen ten or more times. The chain is built from TRBV4-2 and TRBJ2-1; TRBD2 matches at 11 bases. Looked up from germline, CDR1 is LGHNA and CDR2 is YNFKEQ. The CDR3 runs to 15 residues. Trimming cost V 4 bases and J 9 bases; bases outside gene matches: 8. The CDR3 sequence: CASSPRSGGEGEQFF. CDR3 nucleotides: TGTGCCAGCAGCCCCCGTAGCGGGGGGGAGGGTGAGCAGTTCTTC.

Ten or more counts support this clonotype. This chain connects TRBV2 to TRBJ2-7; 10 bases map to TRBD1. Germline values: CDR1 SNHLY, CDR2 FYNNEI. After removal of 6 bases from V and 3 bases from J, the junction contained 11 bases not matched to a gene. The CDR3 has 16 residues. The CDR3 DNA follows: TGTGCCAGCAGGATCACTCCGGGACAGGGGAACTACGAGCAGTACTTC. Its protein is CASRITPGQGNYEQYF.

Ten or more counts support this clonotype. CDR3 coding DNA: TGTGCCAGCAGCTTAGCGCCCAGTTCGGTTGGGGAGACCCAGTACTTC. Protein sequence: CASSLAPSSVGETQYF. The chain employs TRBV7-7 and TRBJ2-5; the D is unclear. This CDR3 has 16 amino acids. Looked up from germline, CDR1 is SSHAT and CDR2 is FNYEAQ (reference sequence). With 0 bases removed from V and 5 bases from J, the gap between germline ends came to 16 bases. The complete variable domain, with remaining parts taken from reference TRBV7-7 and TRBJ2-5, reads GAGVSQSPRYKVTKRGQDVTLRCDPISSHATLYWYQQALGQGPEFLTYFNYEAQPDKSGLPSDRFSAERPEGSISTLTIQRTEQRDSAMYRCASSLAPSSVGETQYFGPGTRLLVL.

This clonotype was counted at least ten times. The DNA of the CDR3 is TGTGCCAGCAGCTTCCGGGACCTGAACACCGGGGAGCTGTTTTTT. This gives the protein CASSFRDLNTGELFF. The gene calls are TRBV7-8 and TRBJ2-2, with D tentatively TRBD1 or TRBD2 (5 bases each). Trimming cost V 3 bases and J 1 base, with 9 bases left between them. The germline V gene encodes CDR1 SGHVS and CDR2 FQNEAQ. The CDR3 consists of 15 residues.

This clonotype was seen at least ten times. CDR3 nucleotides: TGTGCCAGCAGCTTAGGATTCAGGGATGATTATGGCTACACCTTC. Amino acids: CASSLGFRDDYGYTF. The chain links TRBV7-2 to TRBJ1-2; a possible D gene is TRBD1 (5 bases). Germline CDR1 SGHTA, CDR2 FQGNSA. The CDR3 consists of 15 residues. V lost 1 base and J 5 bases, leaving 14 bases between the germline ends.

This clonotype was detected many times. This rearrangement joins TRBV10-3 to TRBJ2-3, with D hard to call. V was clipped by 2 bases and J by 4 bases, with 16 bases between them. Germline V gene sequence: CDR1 ENHRY, CDR2 SYGVKD. The CDR3 loop spans 16 amino acids. The CDR3 sequence is CAISEVAGPVSDTQYF. Written as DNA, the CDR3 is TGTGCCATCAGTGAGGTCGCAGGCCCGGTTTCAGATACGCAGTATTTT.

Here the CDR3 reads CSVRNEKLFF. In DNA form, the CDR3 reads TGCAGCGTACGCAATGAAAAACTGTTTTTT. V gene TRBV29-1 combines with J gene TRBJ1-4; D is undetermined. The germline V and J ends were trimmed by 6 bases and 5 bases, with 4 bases remaining between them. The CDR3 sequence is 10 residues long. Germline CDR1 reads SQVTM; CDR2 reads ANQGSEA.